The next 9 T cell receptor beta chains were all read from a single sample in a study of T-cell memory formation after mild COVID-19 (dated by TCRdb to the early 2020s). The library was obtained by 5' RACE. Data came from an Illumina NovaSeq 6000. TCRdb cleaned the public reads at Q25 with fastp, built clones with MiXCR and kept in-frame beta chains. All rows with the same CDR3 protein become a single entry with the most common DNA and genes. The sample data list roughly 350,000 distinct CDR3 sequences, and roughly 15% of these were observed just once. The ten most abundant clones make up 22% of the sample. The sequenced sample consisted of PBMCs or a T cell subset sorted from them (not recorded which). These receptor sequences come from a man aged 18 to 29 who had mild COVID-19 (a few samples of this study predate the infection). The sample titles of this study are shuffled in the database, so cell type and time point are left out; the donor was told from shared clones.

This clonotype was seen repeatedly, ten times or more. The chain is built from TRBV15 and TRBJ2-4; a possible D gene is TRBD2 (6 bases). This CDR3 spans 14 amino acids. Germline V lookup: CDR1 LNHNV, CDR2 YYDKDF (reference sequence). V shed 8 bases and J shed 8 bases, with 19 bases lying between them. The DNA for the CDR3 is TGTGCCACCGGCCGTGGGGCGGGGCCGGACATTCAGTACTTC. It yields the protein CATGRGAGPDIQYF. The full variable domain, in which reference TRBV15 and TRBJ2-4 provide the parts outside the CDR3, is DAMVIQNPRYQVTQFGKPVTLSCSQTLNHNVMYWYQQKSSQAPKLLFHYYDKDFNNEADTPDNFQSRRPNTSFCFLDIRSPGLGDTAMYLCATGRGAGPDIQYFGAGTRLSVL.

This sequence joins TRBV7-9 and TRBJ2-3, with D perhaps being TRBD1 or TRBD2 (5 bases each). This CDR3 has 13 amino acids. The V end was cut by 5 bases, the J end by 10 bases, with 16 bases between. Germline lookup yields CDR1 SEHNR and CDR2 FQNEAQ (reference sequence). CDR3 loop: CASSRIGAGAQYF. The CDR3 DNA sequence: TGTGCCAGCAGCCGAATTGGGGCGGGCGCGCAGTATTTT.

The chain uses TRBV12-3 or TRBV12-4 and TRBJ1-5; a weak D match, TRBD1 (6 bases). CDR3 length: 15 residues. The V end was cut by 3 bases, the J end by 2 bases, with 11 bases between. CDR3 DNA: TGTGCCAGCAGTTTTCTAGGGGGTGGCAATCAGCCCCAGCATTTT. Amino acids: CASSFLGGGNQPQHF.

This clonotype was seen more than once but under ten times. The chain has TRBV6-2 or TRBV6-3 and TRBJ1-3, with D perhaps matching TRBD1 (5 bases). The CDR3 contains 18 residues. V was clipped by 1 base and J by 0 bases, with 16 bases between them. In germline, CDR1 is MNHEY, CDR2 SVGEGT. The CDR3 is CASSYFLQATVSGNTIYF. The CDR3 DNA sequence: TGTGCCAGCAGTTACTTCCTACAGGCGACGGTCTCTGGAAACACCATATATTTT.

This clonotype occurred a few times. The chain has TRBV6-6 and TRBJ2-3; 7 positions agree with TRBD2. Germline-derived CDR1 and CDR2 are MNHNY and SVGAGI (reference sequence). The CDR3 is 17 amino acids. V trimming: 6 bases; J trimming: 0 bases; junction bases outside the gene matches: 12. CDR3 in DNA: TGTGCCAGCAGATCTCGGGGTCCTAGCGGTAGCACAGATACGCAGTATTTT. It specifies CASRSRGPSGSTDTQYF.

This clonotype was observed a few times. The chain has TRBV6-5 and TRBJ2-7, with D perhaps TRBD2 (6 bases). There are 12 residues in the CDR3. Germline CDR1 and CDR2: MNHEY and SVGAGI. V lost 4 bases to trimming and J lost 6 bases, with 10 bases between them. This CDR3 reads CASSSAGGEQYV. The CDR3 DNA follows: TGTGCCAGCAGTTCGGCCGGGGGCGAGCAGTACGTC.

This clonotype appeared a few times. This chain joins TRBV6-2 or TRBV6-3 and TRBJ2-7, with D hard to call. The V gene's germline CDR1 is MNHEY and CDR2 SVGEGT. The CDR3 length is 11 residues. Trimming pared 2 bases from V and 6 bases from J, leaving 5 bases between. The CDR3: CASSYGVEQYF. The CDR3 bases are TGTGCCAGCAGTTACGGGGTCGAGCAGTACTTC.

The chain uses TRBV4-3 and TRBJ2-2; weak D call: TRBD1 (6 bases). The ends were cut back, 8 bases at V and 4 bases at J, with 14 bases in the middle. CDR1 is LGHNA and CDR2 is YSLEER in the germline V gene. CDR3 length equals 14 residues. CDR3: CASRTRDTTGELFF. The CDR3 nucleotides are TGCGCCAGCCGGACCCGGGACACCACCGGGGAGCTGTTTTTT.

This clonotype was seen many times. A junction boundary mismatches the germline segment, possibly from a read error. V gene TRBV28 combines with J gene TRBJ2-4, with D tentatively TRBD2 (7 bases). CDR1 MDHEN and CDR2 SYDVKM come from the germline V gene. The CDR3 runs 14 residues. The CDR3 loop reads CASSAPGGAFSGDF. Written as DNA, the CDR3 is TGTGCCAGCAGCGCGCCGGGGGGCGCTTTTTCAGGGGATTTC. Full variable domain (remainder filled in from reference TRBV28 and TRBJ2-4): DVKVTQSSRYLVKRTGEKVFLECVQDMDHENMFWYRQDPGLGLRLIYFSYDVKMKEKGDIPEGYSVSREKKERFSLILESASTNQTSMYLCASSAPGGAFSGDFGAGTRLSVL.